This T cell receptor (beta chain) was observed in a study of cytomegalovirus exposure and HLA in healthy donors. General study findings and limits: Several of the most significant clusters were apparently associated with common viral pathogens in a later analysis.

Amplification used 60 Vbeta primers and 13 Jbeta primers. Sequenced by immunoSEQ multiplex PCR; TCRdb stores in-frame clones only, minus some. The sample lists approximately 190,000 clones; about 84% were seen once. Concerning this clone: What it recognizes is unknown.

Input material: PBMCs. The receptor's source is a man between 45 and 60 years old in good health and CMV-seronegative.

CDR3 protein: CASSFTEVGYTF. As DNA, the CDR3 is TGTGCCAGCAGCTTTACCGAGGTGGGCTACACCTTC. The V call is TRBV13, the J call TRBJ1-2; no firm D call. CDR1 and CDR2 from the germline V gene are PRHDT and FYEKMQ (reference sequence). V dropped 3 bases and J dropped 8 bases, with 10 bases sitting between them. There are 12 residues in the CDR3.